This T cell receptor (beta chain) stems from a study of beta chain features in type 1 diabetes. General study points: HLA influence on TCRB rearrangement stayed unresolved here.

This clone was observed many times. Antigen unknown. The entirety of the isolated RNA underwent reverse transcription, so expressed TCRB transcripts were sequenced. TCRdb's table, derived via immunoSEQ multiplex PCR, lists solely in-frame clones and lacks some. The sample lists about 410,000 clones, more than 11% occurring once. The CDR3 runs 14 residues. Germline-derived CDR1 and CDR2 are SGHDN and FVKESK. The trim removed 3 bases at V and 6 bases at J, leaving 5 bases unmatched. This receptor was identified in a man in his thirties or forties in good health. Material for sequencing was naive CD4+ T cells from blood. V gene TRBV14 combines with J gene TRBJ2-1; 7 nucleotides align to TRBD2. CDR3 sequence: CASSQILASNEQFF. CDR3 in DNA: TGTGCCAGCAGCCAGATACTAGCGAGCAATGAGCAGTTCTTC.